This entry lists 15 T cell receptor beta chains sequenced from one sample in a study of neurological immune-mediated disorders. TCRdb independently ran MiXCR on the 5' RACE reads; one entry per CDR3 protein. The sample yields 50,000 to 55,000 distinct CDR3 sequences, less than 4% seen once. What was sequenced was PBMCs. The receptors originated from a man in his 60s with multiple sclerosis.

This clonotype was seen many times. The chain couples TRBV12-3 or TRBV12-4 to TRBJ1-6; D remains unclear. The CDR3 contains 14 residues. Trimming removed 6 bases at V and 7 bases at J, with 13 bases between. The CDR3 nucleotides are TGTGCCAGCAGAGTCCAAGAAATGAATTCACCCCTCCACTTT. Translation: CASRVQEMNSPLHF.

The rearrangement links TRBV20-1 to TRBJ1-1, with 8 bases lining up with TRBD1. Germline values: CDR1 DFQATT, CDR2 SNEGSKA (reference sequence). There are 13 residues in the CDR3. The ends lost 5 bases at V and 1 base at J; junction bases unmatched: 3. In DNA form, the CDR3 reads TGCAGTGCTCACGGGACAGGGAACACTGAAGCTTTCTTT. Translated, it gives CSAHGTGNTEAFF.

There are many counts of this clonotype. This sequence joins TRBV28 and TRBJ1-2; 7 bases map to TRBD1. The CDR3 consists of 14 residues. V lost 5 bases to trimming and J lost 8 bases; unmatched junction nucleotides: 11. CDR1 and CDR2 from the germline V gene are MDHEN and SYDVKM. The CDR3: CASSPGQEFRGYTF. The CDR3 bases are TGTGCCAGCAGTCCCGGACAGGAGTTTAGAGGCTACACCTTC.

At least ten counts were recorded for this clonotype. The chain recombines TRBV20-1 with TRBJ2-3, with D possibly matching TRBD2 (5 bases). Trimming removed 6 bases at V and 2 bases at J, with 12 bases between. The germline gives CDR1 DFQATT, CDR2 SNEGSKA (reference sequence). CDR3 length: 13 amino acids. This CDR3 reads CSAVLGPTDTQYF. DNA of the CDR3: TGCAGTGCCGTACTAGGCCCCACAGATACGCAGTATTTT.

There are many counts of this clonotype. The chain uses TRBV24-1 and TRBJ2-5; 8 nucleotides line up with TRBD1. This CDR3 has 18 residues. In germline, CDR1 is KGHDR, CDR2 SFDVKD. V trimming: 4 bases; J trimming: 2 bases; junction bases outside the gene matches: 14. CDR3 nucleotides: TGTGCCACCAGTGACCCAGGACAGGGAAAGGGGGATCAAGAGACCCAGTACTTC. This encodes CATSDPGQGKGDQETQYF.

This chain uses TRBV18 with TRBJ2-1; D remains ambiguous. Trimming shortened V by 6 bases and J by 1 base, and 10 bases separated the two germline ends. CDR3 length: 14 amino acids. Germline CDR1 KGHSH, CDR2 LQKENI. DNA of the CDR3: TGTGCCAGCTCCCGGCAAGGTTCCTACAATGAGCAGTTCTTC. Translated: CASSRQGSYNEQFF.

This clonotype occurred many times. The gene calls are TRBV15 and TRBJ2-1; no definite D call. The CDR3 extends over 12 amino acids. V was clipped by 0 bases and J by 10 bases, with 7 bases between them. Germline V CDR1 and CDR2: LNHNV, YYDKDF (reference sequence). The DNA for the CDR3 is TGTGCCACCAGCAGAGACGGTAGGGAGCAGTTCTTC. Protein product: CATSRDGREQFF.

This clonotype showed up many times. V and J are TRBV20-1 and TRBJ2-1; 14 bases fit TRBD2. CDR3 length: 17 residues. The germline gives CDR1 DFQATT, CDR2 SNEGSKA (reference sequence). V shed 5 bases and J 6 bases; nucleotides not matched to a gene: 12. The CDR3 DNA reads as TGCAGTGCTCCTCCGGGACTAGCGGGGGTTGGAGGCAATGAGCAGTTCTTC. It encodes CSAPPGLAGVGGNEQFF.

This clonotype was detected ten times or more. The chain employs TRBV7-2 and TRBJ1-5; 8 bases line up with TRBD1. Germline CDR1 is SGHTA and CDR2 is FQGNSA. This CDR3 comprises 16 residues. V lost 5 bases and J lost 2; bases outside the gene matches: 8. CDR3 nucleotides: TGTGCCAGCAGCGACAGGGGCACAAGGGGCAATCAGCCCCAGCATTTT. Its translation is CASSDRGTRGNQPQHF.

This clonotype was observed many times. CDR3 residues: CATSRGLPGLSEGEQFF. DNA for the CDR3: TGTGCCACCAGCAGGGGACTTCCGGGACTGTCTGAGGGTGAGCAGTTCTTC. The gene calls are TRBV15 and TRBJ2-1, with a tentative D call TRBD2 (6 bases). CDR3 length equals 17 residues. The germline V and J ends were trimmed by 3 bases and 9 bases, with 24 bases remaining between them. Germline V gene sequence: CDR1 LNHNV, CDR2 YYDKDF (reference sequence).

CDR3 DNA: TGTGCCAGCAGCCAAGATAGAAACGATAACACCTTC. Its protein product is CASSQDRNDNTF. The gene calls are TRBV3-1 and TRBJ1-2; no clear D gene. Germline CDR1 and CDR2: LGHDT and YNNKEL (reference sequence). V was clipped by 0 bases and J by 12 bases, with 11 bases between them. The CDR3 length is 12 residues.

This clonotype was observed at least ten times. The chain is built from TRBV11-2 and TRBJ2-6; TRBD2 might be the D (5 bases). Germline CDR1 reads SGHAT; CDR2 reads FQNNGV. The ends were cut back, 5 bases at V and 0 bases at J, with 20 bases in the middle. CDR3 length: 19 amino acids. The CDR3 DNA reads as TGTGCCAGCAGCCGAAGCGGAGACGGAGAGAGCTCTGGGGCCAACGTCCTGACTTTC. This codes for CASSRSGDGESSGANVLTF.

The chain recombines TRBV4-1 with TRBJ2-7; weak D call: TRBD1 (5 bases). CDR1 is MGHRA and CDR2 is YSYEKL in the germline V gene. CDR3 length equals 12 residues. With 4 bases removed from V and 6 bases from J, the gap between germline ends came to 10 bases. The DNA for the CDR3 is TGCGCCAGCAGCCGCGCAGGGTCCGAGCAGTACTTC. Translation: CASSRAGSEQYF.

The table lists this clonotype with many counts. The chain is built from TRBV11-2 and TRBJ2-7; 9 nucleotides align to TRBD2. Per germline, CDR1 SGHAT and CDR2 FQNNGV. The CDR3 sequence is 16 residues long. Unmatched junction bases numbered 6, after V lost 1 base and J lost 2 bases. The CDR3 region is CASSLAGTSITYEQYF. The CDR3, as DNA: TGTGCCAGCAGCTTAGCCGGGACTAGCATAACCTACGAGCAGTACTTC. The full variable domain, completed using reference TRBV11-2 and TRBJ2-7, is EAGVAQSPRYKIIEKRQSVAFWCNPISGHATLYWYQQILGQGPKLLIQFQNNGVVDDSQLPKDRFSAERLKGVDSTLKIQPAKLEDSAVYLCASSLAGTSITYEQYFGPGTRLTVT.

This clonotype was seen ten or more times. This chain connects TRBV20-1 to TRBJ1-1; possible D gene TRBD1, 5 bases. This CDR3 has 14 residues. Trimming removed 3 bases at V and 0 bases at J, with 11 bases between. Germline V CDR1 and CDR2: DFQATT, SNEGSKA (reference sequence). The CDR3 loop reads CSARGDAVNTEAFF. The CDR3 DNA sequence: TGCAGTGCTAGGGGGGACGCGGTGAACACTGAAGCTTTCTTT.